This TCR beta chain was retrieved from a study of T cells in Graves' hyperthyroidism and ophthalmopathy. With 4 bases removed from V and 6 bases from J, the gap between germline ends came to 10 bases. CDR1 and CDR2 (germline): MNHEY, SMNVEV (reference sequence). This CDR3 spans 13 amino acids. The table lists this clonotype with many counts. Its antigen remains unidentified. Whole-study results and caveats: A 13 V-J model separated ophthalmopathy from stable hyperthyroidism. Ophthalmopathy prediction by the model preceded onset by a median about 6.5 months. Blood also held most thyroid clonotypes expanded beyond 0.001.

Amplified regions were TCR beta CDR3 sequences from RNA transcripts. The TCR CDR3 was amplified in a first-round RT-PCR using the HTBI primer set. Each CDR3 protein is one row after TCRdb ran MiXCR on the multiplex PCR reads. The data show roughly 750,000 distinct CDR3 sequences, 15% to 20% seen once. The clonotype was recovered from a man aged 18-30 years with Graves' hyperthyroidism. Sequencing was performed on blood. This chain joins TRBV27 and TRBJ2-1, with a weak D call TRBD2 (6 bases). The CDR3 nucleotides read TGTGCCAGCAGTTATACTAGCTTCAATGAGCAGTTCTTC. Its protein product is CASSYTSFNEQFF.